These T cell receptor beta chains were read from a single sample in a study of T cell changes during pregnancy in multiple sclerosis. Generated by immunoSEQ multiplex PCR, the TCRdb table keeps only in-frame clones and is missing some. The table shows tens of thousands of clones, with about 95% occurring only once. The sequencing used peripheral blood, collected in the second trimester of pregnancy. These receptors originate from a female donor with multiple sclerosis, enrolled in a pregnancy study. Each CDR3 is given with its conserved first and last residue. Each record gives: clone size, V gene, J gene, D gene, CDR3 DNA, CDR3 protein. D genes are given only for firm matches. Clone size is shown for a subset of rows, as once, few, many or a class of expanded clone.

clone size: -
V gene: TRBV15
J gene: TRBJ2-3
D gene: -
CDR3 DNA: TGTGCCACCAGCACAGACGGGAGCGAATGGAATACGCAGTATTTT
CDR3 protein: CATSTDGSEWNTQYF

clone size: -
V gene: TRBV29-1
J gene: TRBJ2-7
D gene: -
CDR3 DNA: TGCAGCGTTGTCAGGCAGAGCTACGAGCAGTACTTC
CDR3 protein: CSVVRQSYEQYF

clone size: -
V gene: TRBV10-3
J gene: TRBJ2-5
D gene: TRBD2
CDR3 DNA: TGTGCCATCAGTGTGGGGGGGCAAGAGACCCAGTACTTC
CDR3 protein: CAISVGGQETQYF

clone size: -
V gene: TRBV30
J gene: TRBJ1-1
D gene: -
CDR3 DNA: TGTGCCTGTACCGGGAGGGGTGGAACTTTCTTT
CDR3 protein: CACTGRGGTFF

clone size: -
V gene: TRBV27
J gene: TRBJ1-4
D gene: -
CDR3 DNA: TGTGCCAGCAGTTTATCACAACAGGGAACAACTAATGAAAAACTGTTTTTT
CDR3 protein: CASSLSQQGTTNEKLFF

clone size: once
V gene: TRBV12-5
J gene: TRBJ1-3
D gene: -
CDR3 DNA: TGTGCTAGTGGTTTTCGAGCGACCTCTGGAAACACCATATATTTT
CDR3 protein: CASGFRATSGNTIYF

clone size: -
V gene: TRBV6-1
J gene: TRBJ2-7
D gene: TRBD1
CDR3 DNA: TGTGCCAGCAGTGTGCGGACAGGAGCGCGAGACCCCCCTGTCTACGAGCAGTACTTC
CDR3 protein: CASSVRTGARDPPVYEQYF

clone size: -
V gene: TRBV6-1
J gene: TRBJ1-3
D gene: TRBD1
CDR3 DNA: TGTGCCAGCATTTTAATACAGGGGGCTGGAAACACCATATATTTT
CDR3 protein: CASILIQGAGNTIYF

clone size: -
V gene: TRBV9
J gene: TRBJ2-1
D gene: TRBD2
CDR3 DNA: TGTGCCAGCAGCGGCGGTAGCGGGAGGGTGGGTGAGCAGTTCTTC
CDR3 protein: CASSGGSGRVGEQFF

clone size: -
V gene: TRBV7-2
J gene: TRBJ2-5
D gene: TRBD2
CDR3 DNA: TGTGCCAGCAGCTTAGGACTAGCGGGAGCCACGGGGCAAGAGACCCAGTACTTC
CDR3 protein: CASSLGLAGATGQETQYF

clone size: -
V gene: TRBV7-9
J gene: TRBJ2-3
D gene: -
CDR3 DNA: TGTGCCAGCAGCTTAGGAACGTCGGTCGTCACAGATACGCAGTATTTT
CDR3 protein: CASSLGTSVVTDTQYF

clone size: -
V gene: TRBV18
J gene: TRBJ1-2
D gene: -
CDR3 DNA: TGTGCCAGCTCGTCAGGGCAAGGCTACACCTTC
CDR3 protein: CASSSGQGYTF

clone size: -
V gene: TRBV21-1
J gene: TRBJ2-1
D gene: -
CDR3 DNA: TGTGCCAGCAGCAAAAGACTAGCGGAGGGGAATGAGCAGTTCTTC
CDR3 protein: CASSKRLAEGNEQFF

clone size: few
V gene: TRBV5-1
J gene: TRBJ1-1
D gene: TRBD1
CDR3 DNA: TGCGCCAGCAGCTTGGAGGGGGCGCGGGCTGAAGCTTTCTTT
CDR3 protein: CASSLEGARAEAFF

clone size: -
V gene: TRBV27
J gene: TRBJ1-2
D gene: TRBD1
CDR3 DNA: TGTGCCAGCAGTACCCGACAGGGAGACTTTTATGGCTACACCTTC
CDR3 protein: CASSTRQGDFYGYTF

clone size: -
V gene: TRBV6-1
J gene: TRBJ1-1
D gene: -
CDR3 DNA: TGTGCCAGCAGTCCGCCGACAGTGAACACTGAAGCTTTCTTT
CDR3 protein: CASSPPTVNTEAFF

clone size: -
V gene: TRBV11-3
J gene: TRBJ2-2
D gene: -
CDR3 DNA: TGTGCCAGCCGATCGGGACTCAACACCGGGGAGCTGTTTTTT
CDR3 protein: CASRSGLNTGELFF

clone size: -
V gene: TRBV13
J gene: TRBJ2-7
D gene: TRBD2
CDR3 DNA: TGTGCCAGCAGCTTAGTAGCGGGAGACCTTCAATACGAGCAGTACTTC
CDR3 protein: CASSLVAGDLQYEQYF

clone size: -
V gene: TRBV19
J gene: TRBJ2-3
D gene: -
CDR3 DNA: TGTGCCAGTAGTATAAACAGCCACACAGATACGCAGTATTTT
CDR3 protein: CASSINSHTDTQYF

clone size: -
V gene: TRBV28
J gene: TRBJ2-7
D gene: TRBD2
CDR3 DNA: TGTGCCAGCACCAAACCCCCAGCGGGGGGCTACGAGCAGTACTTC
CDR3 protein: CASTKPPAGGYEQYF

clone size: -
V gene: TRBV5-1
J gene: TRBJ2-2
D gene: -
CDR3 DNA: TGCGCCAGCAGCTTGACGGTCACCGGGGAGCTGTTTTTT
CDR3 protein: CASSLTVTGELFF

clone size: once
V gene: TRBV5-4
J gene: TRBJ2-3
D gene: TRBD2
CDR3 DNA: TGTGCCAGCAGCTTGGGCGGGGGTGCAGATACGCAGTATTTT
CDR3 protein: CASSLGGGADTQYF

clone size: few
V gene: TRBV29-1
J gene: TRBJ2-1
D gene: TRBD1
CDR3 DNA: TGCAGCACCGGGACAGGGGGCTACAATGAGCAGTTCTTC
CDR3 protein: CSTGTGGYNEQFF

clone size: -
V gene: TRBV5-1
J gene: TRBJ2-7
D gene: -
CDR3 DNA: TGCGCCAGCAGTGTCAGTCCAGGCTACGAGCAGTACTTC
CDR3 protein: CASSVSPGYEQYF

clone size: once
V gene: TRBV29-1
J gene: TRBJ2-1
D gene: -
CDR3 DNA: TGCAGCGCAGGTTTGAGCTCCTACAATGAGCAGTTCTTC
CDR3 protein: CSAGLSSYNEQFF